This section outlines one T cell receptor (beta chain) sequence together with its context. The antigen is not known. These data originate in a study of T-cell memory formation after mild COVID-19. Across the whole study: The two donors had largely donor-specific TCR clusters.

General study findings and limits: Clones that contracted clustered mainly in CM and EM if CD4+ and in EMRA if CD8+.

Sample barcodes and UMIs were carried by the TCR alpha and TCR beta cDNA libraries that 5'RACE generated with constant-segment primers. TCRdb processed the 5' RACE reads anew with MiXCR; each CDR3 protein has one entry. The data show roughly 340,000 distinct CDR3 sequences, 15% to 20% seen once. CDR3 length: 16 amino acids. Trimming pared 3 bases from V and 0 bases from J, leaving 12 bases between. The rearrangement joins TRBV12-3 or TRBV12-4 to TRBJ1-5; D gene uncertain. The sequence was collected from a man between 18 and 29 years old who had mild COVID-19 (a few samples of this study predate the infection). Cell type and time point are not known. Sequencing was carried out using PBMCs or a T cell subset sorted from them (not recorded which). The CDR3 is CASSFGQAYSNQPQHF. CDR3 DNA sequence: TGTGCCAGCAGTTTTGGTCAGGCATATAGCAATCAGCCCCAGCATTTT.